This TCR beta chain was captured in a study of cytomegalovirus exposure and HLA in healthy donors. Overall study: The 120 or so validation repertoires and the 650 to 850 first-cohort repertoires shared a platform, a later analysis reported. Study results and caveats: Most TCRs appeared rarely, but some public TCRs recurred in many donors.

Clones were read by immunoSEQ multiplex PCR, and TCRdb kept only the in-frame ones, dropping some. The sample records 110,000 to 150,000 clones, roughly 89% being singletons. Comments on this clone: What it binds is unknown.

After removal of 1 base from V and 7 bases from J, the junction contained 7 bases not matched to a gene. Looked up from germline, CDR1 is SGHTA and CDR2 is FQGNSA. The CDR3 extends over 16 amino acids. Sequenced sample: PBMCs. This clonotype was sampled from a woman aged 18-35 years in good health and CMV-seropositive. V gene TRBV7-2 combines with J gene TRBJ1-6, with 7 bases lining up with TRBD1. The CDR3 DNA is TGTGCCAGCAGCTTAGTCGCCGGGACAGTAAATTCACCCCTCCACTTT. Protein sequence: CASSLVAGTVNSPLHF.